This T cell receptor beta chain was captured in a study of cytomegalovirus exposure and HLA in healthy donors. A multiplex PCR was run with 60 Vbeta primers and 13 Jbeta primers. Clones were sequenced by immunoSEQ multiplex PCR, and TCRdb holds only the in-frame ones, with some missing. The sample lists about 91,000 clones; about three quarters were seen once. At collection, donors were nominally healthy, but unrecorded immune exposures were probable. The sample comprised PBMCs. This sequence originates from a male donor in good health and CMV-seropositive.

The CDR3 nucleotides read TGTGCCAGCAGTTCCAGGATTGGGGCCAACGTCCTGACTTTC. It encodes CASSSRIGANVLTF. The chain carries TRBV27 and TRBJ2-6; D is unclear. Germline V lookup: CDR1 MNHEY, CDR2 SMNVEV (reference sequence). This CDR3 spans 14 amino acids. V lost 4 bases and J 3 bases, leaving 7 bases between the germline ends.